The clone carrying this T cell receptor beta chain was observed once. This specimen belongs to a study of blood T cell repertoires in COVID-19. The overall study: There were acute and convalescent COVID-19 samples, and they came from the United States, Italy and Spain. T cells, B-cell-depleted T cells, or PBMCs provided the cDNA or gDNA that served as material.

Here immunoSEQ multiplex PCR was the method, and the copy in TCRdb shows in-frame clones only, minus some. The data show over 55,000 clones, 65% to 85% seen once. V lost 2 bases and J lost 5, with 9 bases in between. Germline-derived CDR1 and CDR2 are KGHSH and LQKENI. The CDR3 spans 13 residues. This study enrolled people aged 18 to 89 from about two dozen US geographic areas. Cohort assignment relied on participant-reported clinical history. The receptor comes from a woman aged 40-49 years with acute COVID-19. The material sequenced was PBMCs or T cells enriched from blood (not recorded which). The chain uses TRBV18 and TRBJ1-2; D might be TRBD1 (6 bases). The DNA for the CDR3 is TGTGCCAGCTCACCATCAGGGGAGTATGGCTACACCTTC. Protein product: CASSPSGEYGYTF.